Each of the 24 T cell receptor beta chains below was sequenced from the same sample in a study of T cells in localized non-small cell lung cancer (TCRdb year 2020). The library was obtained by the immunoSEQ multiplex PCR assay. As stored in TCRdb, this immuneACCESS dataset retains in-frame rearrangements with V and J assigned. A fraction of the clones does not appear; measured against another copy, unresolved V genes explain less than half of the discrepancy, and the remainder lacks a known reason. Across this sample there are 40,000 or so clones, with about 86% seen only once. The ten largest clones capture 5% to 8% of the sample. Source: peripheral blood, taken before any cancer treatment. The source is a man aged 35 to 69 with stage I lung adenocarcinoma.

J is TRBJ2-7 and V is TRBV7-2, with 12 bases aligning to TRBD2. The germline gives CDR1 SGHTA, CDR2 FQGNSA. V lost 5 bases, J lost 4 bases, and 6 bases stayed unmatched. The CDR3 has 15 residues. In DNA, the CDR3 is TGTGCCAGCAGCACTTGGACTAGCGGGAAGTACGAGCAGTACTTC. This translates into CASSTWTSGKYEQYF.

The chain combines TRBV11-2 with TRBJ1-3; D gene uncertain. The germline V gene encodes CDR1 SGHAT and CDR2 FQNNGV. The CDR3 consists of 14 residues. Trimming stripped 5 bases from V and 0 bases from J, with 8 bases between. CDR3 nucleotides: TGTGCCAGCAGCCCTCAGAGCTCTGGAAACACCATATATTTT. Amino acids: CASSPQSSGNTIYF.

The chain employs TRBV9 and TRBJ2-1; TRBD2 might be the D (6 bases). Per the germline V gene, CDR1 is SGDLS and CDR2 is YYNGEE. The CDR3 has 15 residues. Trimming removed 4 bases from V and 2 bases from J, with 13 bases in between. The CDR3 DNA reads as TGTGCCAGCAGCCCTCGAACTAGCCCCTACAATGAGCAGTTCTTC. Its protein is CASSPRTSPYNEQFF.

The chain has TRBV9 and TRBJ2-1; D call uncertain. V was pared by 4 bases and J by 6 bases, with 11 bases between. CDR1 SGDLS and CDR2 YYNGEE come from the germline V gene. The CDR3 runs 13 residues. In DNA, the CDR3 is TGTGCCAGCAGCCCAACATGGGGCAATGAGCAGTTCTTC. It specifies CASSPTWGNEQFF. Based on the CDR3 plus reference TRBV9 and TRBJ2-1, the full variable domain is DSGVTQTPKHLITATGQRVTLRCSPRSGDLSVYWYQQSLDQGLQFLIQYYNGEERAKGNILERFSAQQFPDLHSELNLSSLELGDSALYFCASSPTWGNEQFFGPGTRLTVL.

This chain connects TRBV28 to TRBJ2-5, with TRBD2 as a possible D gene (6 bases). V was trimmed by 8 bases and J by 2 bases, leaving 30 bases between them. The CDR3 length is 19 residues. The germline V gene has CDR1 MDHEN and CDR2 SYDVKM. The CDR3 spells CASQAGSPSTLLGQETQYF. The DNA of the CDR3 is TGTGCCAGCCAAGCGGGTTCACCCTCGACGCTACTAGGGCAAGAGACCCAGTACTTC.

The chain employs TRBV28 and TRBJ2-2, with D perhaps TRBD2 (5 bases). Deletions cut 6 bases from V and 4 bases from J, with 15 bases between. The CDR3 spans 15 residues. Per germline, CDR1 MDHEN and CDR2 SYDVKM. The CDR3 is CASSPTTGSTGELFF. In DNA, the CDR3 is TGTGCCAGCAGCCCAACCACGGGATCCACCGGGGAGCTGTTTTTT.

The chain recombines TRBV4-2 with TRBJ2-3; possible D gene TRBD1, 5 bases. V lost 2 bases and J lost 4, with 10 bases in between. Germline values: CDR1 LGHNA, CDR2 YNFKEQ. The CDR3 is made up of 14 amino acids. The CDR3 protein is CASSQLGHADTQYF. For the CDR3, the DNA is TGTGCCAGCAGCCAATTGGGGCACGCAGATACGCAGTATTTT.

The genes are TRBV6-5 and TRBJ1-2; unclear D gene. Deletions cut 5 bases from V and 4 bases from J, with 8 bases between. The CDR3 loop spans 12 amino acids. Germline V gene lookup returns CDR1 MNHEY and CDR2 SVGAGI. CDR3 coding DNA: TGTGCCAGCAGTCCCCGAGGCTATGGCTACACCTTC. This encodes CASSPRGYGYTF.

The rearrangement links TRBV5-1 to TRBJ2-5; tentative D call: TRBD1 (6 bases). Trimming took off 0 bases at V and 4 bases at J, with 10 bases between the two ends. The CDR3 has 14 amino acids. Germline loops: CDR1 SGHRS, CDR2 YFSETQ. The CDR3 DNA sequence: TGCGCCAGCAGCTTGGGCCGGACAGCAGAGACCCAGTACTTC. Translated: CASSLGRTAETQYF.

The chain is built from TRBV4-2 and TRBJ2-3; D possibly corresponds to TRBD2 (5 bases). This CDR3 has 17 amino acids. V lost 0 bases and J 0 bases, leaving 13 bases between the germline ends. Germline CDR1 reads LGHNA; CDR2 reads YNFKEQ. The CDR3 coding sequence is TGTGCCAGCAGCCAAGATCCTGTCCCGGGAAGCACAGATACGCAGTATTTT. Residues: CASSQDPVPGSTDTQYF.

V gene TRBV30 combines with J gene TRBJ2-3; no definite D call. V lost 2 bases, J lost 5 bases, and 11 bases lay in between. Germline assignment: CDR1 GTSNPN and CDR2 SVGIG (reference sequence). The CDR3 contains 13 residues. The CDR3 coding sequence is TGTGCCTGGAGTACCGGAGTTCGAGATACGCAGTATTTT. Translation: CAWSTGVRDTQYF.

This chain joins TRBV14 and TRBJ2-5; 13 bases fit TRBD2. Trimming removed 4 bases from V and 5 bases from J; junction bases left unmatched: 10. CDR1 SGHDN and CDR2 FVKESK come from the germline V gene. The CDR3 spans 17 residues. The CDR3 DNA reads as TGTGCCAGCAGCCGCCTTACCGGGACTAGCGGGACCGAGACCCAGTACTTC. Amino acids: CASSRLTGTSGTETQYF.

This clone was seen a handful of times. In DNA, the CDR3 is TGTGCCAGTACCCGAGAAGGAGGCTACACCTTC. As protein: CASTREGGYTF. The chain couples TRBV19 to TRBJ1-2; the D is unclear. The CDR3 runs to 11 residues. V was clipped by 7 bases and J by 8 bases, with 11 bases between them. Looked up from germline, CDR1 is LNHDA and CDR2 is SQIVND (reference sequence).

This chain links TRBV6-5 with TRBJ2-5; D is uncertain. Deletions cut 6 bases from V and 3 bases from J, with 11 bases between. CDR1 and CDR2 (germline): MNHEY, SVGAGI. The CDR3 is 13 amino acids. For the CDR3, the DNA is TGTGCCAGCAGACCCGGCCAAAAAGAGACCCAGTACTTC. As protein: CASRPGQKETQYF.

This clone has only one observation. The chain carries TRBV25-1 and TRBJ1-3; D is undetermined. CDR1 is MGHDK and CDR2 is SYGVNS in the germline V gene. The CDR3 totals 16 residues. V lost 5 bases to trimming and J lost 3 bases, with 17 bases between them. CDR3 sequence: CASSPPWGEVGNTIYF. The CDR3 DNA reads TGTGCCAGCAGTCCCCCCTGGGGTGAAGTTGGAAACACCATATATTTT.

The chain links TRBV19 to TRBJ2-2; 10 bases are shared with TRBD2. This CDR3 comprises 18 residues. V lost 9 bases and J lost 3; bases outside the gene matches: 16. From germline, CDR1 is LNHDA and CDR2 SQIVND (reference sequence). The CDR3 spells CARNGTSDFIPDTGELFF. CDR3 DNA: TGTGCCAGAAACGGGACTAGCGACTTTATACCGGACACCGGGGAGCTGTTTTTT.

The V call is TRBV9, the J call TRBJ2-7; D ambiguous. The CDR3 has 14 residues. Looked up from germline, CDR1 is SGDLS and CDR2 is YYNGEE. Trimming left V 0 bases short and J 2 bases short, with 9 bases between. CDR3 DNA: TGTGCCAGCAGCGTAGCTGGAGTACCCTACGAGCAGTACTTC. It specifies CASSVAGVPYEQYF.

Only one count was recorded for this clone. The chain recombines TRBV29-1 with TRBJ2-1, with 8 bases lining up with TRBD2. Unmatched junction bases numbered 16, after V lost 5 bases and J lost 7 bases. CDR3 length equals 16 residues. CDR1 and CDR2 (germline): SQVTM, ANQGSEA. CDR3 amino acids: CSVPLIYSGKGNEQFF. The CDR3 region has the DNA TGCAGCGTTCCACTGATCTATAGCGGGAAGGGGAATGAGCAGTTCTTC.

The chain combines TRBV30 with TRBJ1-2; D call uncertain. This CDR3 is built from 13 residues. Trimming cost V 0 bases and J 6 bases, with 11 bases left between them. The germline CDR1 and CDR2 sequences are GTSNPN and SVGIG (reference sequence). The CDR3 DNA reads TGTGCCTGGAGTGTACGAGGGAAGGATGGCTACACCTTC. Amino acids: CAWSVRGKDGYTF.

The CDR3 DNA follows: TGTGCCAGCAGTCACCGGGACACCGACTTGAACTATGGCTACACCTTC. Amino acids: CASSHRDTDLNYGYTF. The genes are TRBV6-6 and TRBJ1-2; a possible D gene is TRBD1 (6 bases). The CDR3 length is 16 residues. V shed 5 bases and J shed 2 bases, with 18 bases lying between them. Germline CDR1 is MNHNY and CDR2 is SVGAGI (reference sequence).

The rearrangement links TRBV4-3 to TRBJ2-2, with unresolved D. The V end was cut by 0 bases, the J end by 7 bases, with 12 bases between. The CDR3 runs 15 residues. The germline V gene has CDR1 LGHNA and CDR2 YSLEER. Here the CDR3 reads CASSQEFLVLGELFF. DNA of the CDR3: TGCGCCAGCAGCCAAGAATTTCTAGTCCTCGGGGAGCTGTTTTTT.

V and J are TRBV30 and TRBJ2-7; D ambiguous. CDR3 length equals 15 residues. CDR1 GTSNPN and CDR2 SVGIG come from the germline V gene (reference sequence). With 0 bases removed from V and 7 bases from J, the gap between germline ends came to 19 bases. In nucleotides, the CDR3 is TGTGCCTGGAGTGTAAGACTCACAGCTTACGAAGAGCAGTACTTC. Its protein product is CAWSVRLTAYEEQYF.

The chain couples TRBV28 to TRBJ2-7; D may be TRBD2 (6 bases). There are 15 residues in the CDR3. The ends were cut back, 3 bases at V and 3 bases at J, with 15 bases in the middle. In germline, CDR1 is MDHEN, CDR2 SYDVKM. The CDR3 reads CASSLAGRKDYEQYF. CDR3 bases: TGTGCCAGCAGTTTGGCGGGGCGTAAAGACTACGAGCAGTACTTC.

V is TRBV27 and J is TRBJ2-7; no reliable D call. The length of the CDR3 is 16 residues. The germline CDR1 and CDR2 sequences are MNHEY and SMNVEV (reference sequence). Deletions cut 6 bases from V and 4 bases from J, with 22 bases between. The CDR3 reads CASRTPMGLGRYEQYF. The CDR3 DNA sequence: TGTGCCAGCAGAACCCCTATGGGGTTGGGTAGGTACGAGCAGTACTTC.